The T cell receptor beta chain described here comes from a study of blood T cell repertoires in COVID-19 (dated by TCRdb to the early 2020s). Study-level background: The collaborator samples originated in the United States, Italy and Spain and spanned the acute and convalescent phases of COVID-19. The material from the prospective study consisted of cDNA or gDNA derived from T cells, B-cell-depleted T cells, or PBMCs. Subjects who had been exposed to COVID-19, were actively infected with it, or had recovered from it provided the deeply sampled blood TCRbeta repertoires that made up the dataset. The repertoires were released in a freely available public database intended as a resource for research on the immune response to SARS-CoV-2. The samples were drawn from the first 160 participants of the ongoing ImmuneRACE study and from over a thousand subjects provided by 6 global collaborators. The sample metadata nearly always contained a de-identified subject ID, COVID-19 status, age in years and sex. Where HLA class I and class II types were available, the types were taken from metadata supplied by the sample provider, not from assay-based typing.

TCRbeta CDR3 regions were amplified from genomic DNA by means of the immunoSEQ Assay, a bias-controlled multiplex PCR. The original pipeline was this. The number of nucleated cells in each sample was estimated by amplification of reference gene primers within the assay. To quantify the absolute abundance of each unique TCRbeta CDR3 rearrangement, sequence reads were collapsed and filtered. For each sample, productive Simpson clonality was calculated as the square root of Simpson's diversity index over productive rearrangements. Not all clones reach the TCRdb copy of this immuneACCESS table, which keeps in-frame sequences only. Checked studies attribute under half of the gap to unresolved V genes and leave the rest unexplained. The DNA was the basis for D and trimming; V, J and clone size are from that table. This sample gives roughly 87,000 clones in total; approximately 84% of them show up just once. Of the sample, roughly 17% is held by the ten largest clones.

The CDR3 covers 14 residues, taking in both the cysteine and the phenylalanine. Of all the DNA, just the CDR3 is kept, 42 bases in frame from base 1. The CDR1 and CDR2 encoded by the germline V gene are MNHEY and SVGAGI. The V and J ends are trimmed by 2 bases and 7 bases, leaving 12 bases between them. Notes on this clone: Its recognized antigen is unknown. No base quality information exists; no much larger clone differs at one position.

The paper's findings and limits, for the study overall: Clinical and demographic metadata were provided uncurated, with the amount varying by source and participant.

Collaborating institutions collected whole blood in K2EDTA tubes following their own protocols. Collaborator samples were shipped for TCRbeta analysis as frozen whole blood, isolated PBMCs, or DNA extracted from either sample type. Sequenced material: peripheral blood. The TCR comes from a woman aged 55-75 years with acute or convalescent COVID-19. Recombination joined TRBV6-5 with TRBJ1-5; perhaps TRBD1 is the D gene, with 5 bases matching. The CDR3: CASSYAPGRQPQHF. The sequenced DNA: TGTGCCAGCAGTTACGCGCCAGGGCGGCAGCCCCAGCATTTT.